The present T cell receptor (beta chain) was sequenced within a study of identical twins. A universal primer site was incorporated via template switching, and the cDNA contained unique molecular identifiers. TCRdb re-analysed the 5' RACE reads in MiXCR, keeping a single row per CDR3 protein. The sample records about 1.7 million distinct CDR3 sequences, roughly a third being singletons. Germline V gene data show CDR1 as ENHRY and CDR2 as SYGVKD. CDR3 length equals 11 residues. Concerning this clonotype itself: Relative to the germline gene, one junction end is altered; a read error may explain this.

The sample consisted of cord blood. This TCR was recovered from a newborn girl in good health. This chain joins TRBV10-3 and TRBJ2-1; D is ambiguous. The J call is uncertain, as TRBJ2-7 better fits the DNA end. The CDR3 region is CAIQQNNEQYF. The CDR3 nucleotides read TGCGCCATCCAACAGAACAATGAGCAGTACTTC.